The text below deals with one T cell receptor (beta chain). The sample originates from a study of blood T cell repertoires in COVID-19. Overall study: There were acute and convalescent COVID-19 samples, and they came from the United States, Italy and Spain. Sources were T cells, B-cell-depleted T cells, or PBMCs; the material itself was cDNA or gDNA.

Original analysis: Reference gene primers were amplified, and this amplification served to estimate nucleated cell counts. Data came from immunoSEQ multiplex PCR; TCRdb stores just in-frame clones and leaves some out. That table supplies the V and J calls and clone size; D and trimming were determined from the DNA. The sample includes around 190,000 clones, about nine tenths of them seen just once. The V end was cut by 5 bases, the J end by 4 bases, with 17 bases between. Germline V gene sequence: CDR1 SEHNR, CDR2 FQNEAQ (reference sequence). CDR3 length equals 15 residues. The sample comprised peripheral blood. The rearrangement links TRBV7-9 to TRBJ1-2; tentatively, D is TRBD1 (5 bases). This receptor was taken from a man in his sixties or seventies with active or convalescent COVID-19. The CDR3 loop reads CASSPGLSAGYGYTF. The CDR3, as DNA: TGTGCCAGCAGCCCGGGACTCTCGGCGGGCTATGGCTACACCTTC.